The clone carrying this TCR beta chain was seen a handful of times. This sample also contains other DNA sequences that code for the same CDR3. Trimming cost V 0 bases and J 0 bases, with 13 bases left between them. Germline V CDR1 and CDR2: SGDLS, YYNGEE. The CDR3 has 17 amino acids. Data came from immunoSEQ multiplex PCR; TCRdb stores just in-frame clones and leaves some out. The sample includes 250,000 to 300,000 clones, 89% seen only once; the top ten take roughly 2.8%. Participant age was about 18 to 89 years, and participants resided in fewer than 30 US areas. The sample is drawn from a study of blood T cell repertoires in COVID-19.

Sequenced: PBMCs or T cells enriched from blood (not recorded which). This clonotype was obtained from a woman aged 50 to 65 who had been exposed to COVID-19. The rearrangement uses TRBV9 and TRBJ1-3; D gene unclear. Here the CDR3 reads CASSVDLAGSSGNTIYF. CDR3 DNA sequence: TGTGCCAGCAGCGTAGATTTGGCAGGAAGCTCTGGAAACACCATATATTTT.